The text below deals with one T cell receptor beta chain. The sample belongs to a study of T-cell reconstitution after alpha-beta-depleted transplantation in children. The V gene's germline CDR1 is LNHDA and CDR2 SQIVND (reference sequence). V dropped 3 bases and J dropped 2 bases, with 11 bases sitting between them. This CDR3 contains 14 residues. Library preparation (for TCRbeta) was performed with unique molecular identifiers. TCRdb re-called the PCR reads through MiXCR, storing one row per CDR3 protein. Counted here are 230,000 or so distinct CDR3 sequences, around 12% occurring once; the ten biggest clones make up around 2.5%.

Sequenced material: PBMCs from the stem cell graft donor, taken from the stem cell graft. The J gene is TRBJ2-7, the V gene TRBV19; D tentatively reads TRBD1 or TRBD2 (6 bases each). The source of this sequence is a human donor who donated a stem cell graft to a child with acute lymphoblastic leukemia. Here the CDR3 reads CASSISGGTYEQYF. CDR3 DNA sequence: TGTGCCAGTAGTATTTCCGGGGGCACCTACGAGCAGTACTTC.